This TCR beta chain came from a study of graft-versus-host responses after intestinal transplantation. The wider study: Every recipient had anti-thymocyte globulin induction and roughly three years of tacrolimus plus steroids. General study results and limits: Some patients had graft-donor T cell macrochimerism. In their allografts, the ratios of graft-versus-host to host-versus-graft T cell clones were high. Investigators detected GvH clones in recipient marrow, with some emerging earlier in ileum or blood. Early post-transplant declines in HvG were associated with peak levels of circulating GvH clones.

This clone was seen a single time. Its antigen is not known. Using immunoSEQ multiplex PCR, the repertoire was profiled, and TCRdb retains in-frame clones only, with some absent. The sample holds about 110,000 clones, just under 95% seen once. The V end lost 0 bases, the J end lost 4 bases, and 17 bases lay between the germline ends. There are 16 residues in the CDR3. Germline V gene data show CDR1 as SGHRS and CDR2 as YFSETQ. Source: unstimulated CD8+ T cells sorted from spleen or lymph node cells, taken before intestinal transplant. The source of this sequence is a human donor who received an intestinal transplant. The rearrangement links TRBV5-1 to TRBJ2-7; D possibly corresponds to TRBD1 (5 bases). CDR3 sequence (DNA): TGCGCCAGCAGCTTGGGAAGCAGGGAAACATCTTACGAGCAGTACTTC. Amino acid sequence: CASSLGSRETSYEQYF.